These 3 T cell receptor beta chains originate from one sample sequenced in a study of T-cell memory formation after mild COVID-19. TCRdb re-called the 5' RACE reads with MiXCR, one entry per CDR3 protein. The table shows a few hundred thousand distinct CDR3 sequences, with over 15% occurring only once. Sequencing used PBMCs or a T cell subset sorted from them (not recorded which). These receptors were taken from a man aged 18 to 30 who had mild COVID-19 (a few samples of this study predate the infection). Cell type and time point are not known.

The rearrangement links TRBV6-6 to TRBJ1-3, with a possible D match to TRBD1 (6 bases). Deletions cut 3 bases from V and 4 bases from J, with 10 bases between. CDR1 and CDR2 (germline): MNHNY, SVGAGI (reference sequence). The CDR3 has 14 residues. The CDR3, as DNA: TGTGCCAGCAGTTATAGGGGGGACGGAAACACCATATATTTT. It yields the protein CASSYRGDGNTIYF.

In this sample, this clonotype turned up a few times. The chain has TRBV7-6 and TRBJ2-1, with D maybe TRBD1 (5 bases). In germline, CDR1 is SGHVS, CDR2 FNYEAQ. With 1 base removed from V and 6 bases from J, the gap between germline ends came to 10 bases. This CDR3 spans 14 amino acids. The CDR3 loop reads CASSLEGATNEQFF. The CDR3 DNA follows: TGTGCCAGCAGCTTAGAAGGGGCAACCAATGAGCAGTTCTTC.

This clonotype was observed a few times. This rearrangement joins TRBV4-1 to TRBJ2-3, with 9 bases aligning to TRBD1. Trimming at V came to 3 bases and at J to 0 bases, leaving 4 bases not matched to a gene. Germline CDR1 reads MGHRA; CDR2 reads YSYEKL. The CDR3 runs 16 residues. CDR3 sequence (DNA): TGCGCCAGCAGCCATTTGGACAGGGGCAGCACAGATACGCAGTATTTT. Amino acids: CASSHLDRGSTDTQYF.